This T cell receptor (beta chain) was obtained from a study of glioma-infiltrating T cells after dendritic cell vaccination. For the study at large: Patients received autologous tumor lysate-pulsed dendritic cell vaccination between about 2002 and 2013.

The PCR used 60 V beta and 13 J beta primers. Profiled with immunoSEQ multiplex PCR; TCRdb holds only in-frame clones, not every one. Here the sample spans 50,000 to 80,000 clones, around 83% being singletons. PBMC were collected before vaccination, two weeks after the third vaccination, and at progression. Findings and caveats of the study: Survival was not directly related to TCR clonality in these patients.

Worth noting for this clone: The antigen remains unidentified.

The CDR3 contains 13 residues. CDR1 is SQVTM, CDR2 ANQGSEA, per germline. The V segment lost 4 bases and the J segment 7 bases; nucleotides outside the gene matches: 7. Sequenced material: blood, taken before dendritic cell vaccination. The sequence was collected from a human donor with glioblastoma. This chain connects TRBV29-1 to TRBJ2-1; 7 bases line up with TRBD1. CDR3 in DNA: TGCAGCGTTGTGGGACAGTACTTGAATGAGCAGTTCTTC. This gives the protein CSVVGQYLNEQFF.